These T cell receptor beta chains were read from a single sample in a study of shared clonotypes between healthy human individuals. The method was immunoSEQ multiplex PCR; TCRdb's version includes in-frame clones alone and lacks a portion of them. The data contain 950,000 to 1,300,000 clones, about three quarters of them singletons. The specimen sequenced was memory CD4+ T cells sorted from blood. The receptors here all came from a man between 18 and 29 years old in good health. Both conserved end residues are part of each CDR3. D genes are given only for firm matches. Size is stated for part of the rows, as once, few or many counts, or as a class when the clone is expanded.

v_call	clone_size	j_call	d_call	cdr3_nt	cdr3_aa
TRBV9	few	TRBJ1-2	TRBD1	TGTGCCAGCAGCGTTACCGGGACAGGGGTCTATGGCTACACCTTC	CASSVTGTGVYGYTF
TRBV7-9	.	TRBJ1-3	.	TGTGCCAGCAGCTTATGGGGGGGCCCTAATGGAAACACCATATATTTT	CASSLWGGPNGNTIYF
TRBV7-6	.	TRBJ2-1	TRBD2	TGTGCCAGCAGCCCCACTAGCGGGGGGTACAATGAGCAGTTCTTC	CASSPTSGGYNEQFF
TRBV21-1	.	TRBJ2-7	.	TGTGCCAGCAGCCCCCTCCGGGGGTACACCTACGAGCAGTACTTC	CASSPLRGYTYEQYF
TRBV2	.	TRBJ1-6	TRBD1	TGTGCCAGCAGCGCTTCGGGGACAGGGGGTCGATCACCCCTCCACTTT	CASSASGTGGRSPLHF
TRBV19	.	TRBJ2-3	TRBD2	TGTGCCACCCGCTCGGGCGGGAGGGACACAGATACGCAGTATTTT	CATRSGGRDTDTQYF
TRBV4-2	.	TRBJ1-5	.	TGTGCCAGCAGCCAAGATCGACATCAGCCCCAGCATTTT	CASSQDRHQPQHF
TRBV2	few	TRBJ2-4	TRBD1	TGTGCCAGCCAGGGGGCAGGGGCCAAAAACATTCAGTACTTC	CASQGAGAKNIQYF
TRBV11-2	.	TRBJ2-2	.	TGTGCCAGCAGCGCCCAACTAGGCACCGGGGAGCTGTTTTTT	CASSAQLGTGELFF
TRBV7-2	.	TRBJ2-1	TRBD1	TGTGCCAGCAGCTCGCTAACAGGGGACGAGCAGTTCTTC	CASSSLTGDEQFF
TRBV5-6	.	TRBJ2-5	TRBD2	TGTGCCAGCAGCCTGGTTGTTAGCGGGGGGCCCGGCGGGGAGACCCAGTACTTC	CASSLVVSGGPGGETQYF